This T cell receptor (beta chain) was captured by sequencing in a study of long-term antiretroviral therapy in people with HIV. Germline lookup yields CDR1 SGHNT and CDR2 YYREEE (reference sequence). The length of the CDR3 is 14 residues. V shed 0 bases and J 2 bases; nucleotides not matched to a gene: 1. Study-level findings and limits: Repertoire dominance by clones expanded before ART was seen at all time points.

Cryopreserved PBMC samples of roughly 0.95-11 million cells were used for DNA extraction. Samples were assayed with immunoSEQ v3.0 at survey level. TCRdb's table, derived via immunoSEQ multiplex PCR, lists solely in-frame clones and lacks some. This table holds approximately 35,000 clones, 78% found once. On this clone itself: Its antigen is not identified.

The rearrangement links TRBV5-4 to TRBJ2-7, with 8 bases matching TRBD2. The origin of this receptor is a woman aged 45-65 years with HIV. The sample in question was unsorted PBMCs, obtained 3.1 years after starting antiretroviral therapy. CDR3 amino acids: CASSLGAGAYEQYF. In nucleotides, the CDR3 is TGTGCCAGCAGCTTGGGAGCGGGGGCCTACGAGCAGTACTTC.